The source of this T cell receptor (beta chain) is a study of blood T cell repertoires in COVID-19. Whole-study context: The United States, Italy and Spain provided the acute and convalescent COVID-19 samples.

In the original workflow: Amplification from reference gene primers served as the basis for estimated nucleated cell counts. Profiling relied on immunoSEQ multiplex PCR, and the TCRdb table lists in-frame clones only, not all of them. From that table come the V and J calls and clone size; the DNA was used to work out D and trimming. The sample has roughly 70,000 clones, nearly 90% seen once; the top ten hold about 4%. The CDR3 consists of 15 residues. Germline V lookup: CDR1 LGHDT, CDR2 YNNKEL (reference sequence). With 4 bases clipped from V and 4 bases from J, the junction kept 3 bases outside the gene matches.

This sequence was found in a man between 65 and 85 years old with acute or convalescent COVID-19. The genes are TRBV3-1 (or the pseudogene TRBV3-2) and TRBJ2-1; 11 bases are a match to TRBD2. Specimen: peripheral blood. CDR3: CASSPTSGGYNEQFF. Here the CDR3 DNA reads TGTGCCAGCAGCCCTACTAGCGGGGGTTACAATGAGCAGTTCTTC.